These 25 T cell receptor beta chains came from one sample sequenced in a study of T cell changes during pregnancy in multiple sclerosis. Libraries were prepared by immunoSEQ multiplex PCR; TCRdb keeps only in-frame clonotypes and omits some of them. Here the sample spans tens of thousands of clones, approximately 90% being singletons. The starting material was CD4+ T cells from peripheral blood mononuclear cells, obtained before pregnancy. The receptors were sampled from a female donor with multiple sclerosis, enrolled in a pregnancy study.

The chain carries TRBV5-1 and TRBJ1-2, with D tentatively TRBD1 (6 bases). The germline CDR1 and CDR2 sequences are SGHRS and YFSETQ. The CDR3 is made up of 13 amino acids. V lost 4 bases to trimming and J lost 4 bases, with 11 bases between them. CDR3 sequence: CASSLGQTYGYTF. Here the CDR3 DNA reads TGCGCCAGCAGCCTCGGACAGACCTATGGCTACACCTTC.

The genes are TRBV19 and TRBJ1-1; no definite D call. Trimming took off 5 bases at V and 0 bases at J, with 16 bases between the two ends. The CDR3 spans 16 residues. Germline V lookup: CDR1 LNHDA, CDR2 SQIVND (reference sequence). The CDR3 here is CASSLSTVYMNTEAFF. CDR3 DNA: TGTGCCAGTAGTCTCAGCACAGTTTATATGAACACTGAAGCTTTCTTT.

This chain uses TRBV10-3 with TRBJ2-7; D gene uncertain. Germline lookup yields CDR1 ENHRY and CDR2 SYGVKD. V dropped 1 base and J dropped 5 bases, with 12 bases sitting between them. The CDR3 is 14 residues long. The CDR3 region is CAISEFEVTNEQYF. Here the CDR3 DNA reads TGTGCCATCAGTGAGTTCGAAGTGACAAACGAGCAGTACTTC.

The chain couples TRBV12-5 to TRBJ2-1; 8 positions match TRBD2. The CDR3 consists of 20 residues. V shed 0 bases, J shed 0 bases, and the junction held 13 bases outside the gene matches. Germline CDR1 reads LGHNT; CDR2 reads FRNRAP. The CDR3 here is CASGLVRLAGSQSSYNEQFF. CDR3 DNA sequence: TGTGCTAGTGGTTTGGTAAGGCTAGCGGGCAGTCAAAGCTCCTACAATGAGCAGTTCTTC.

The rearrangement uses TRBV6-5 and TRBJ2-4; 10 bases align to TRBD2. The V gene's germline CDR1 is MNHEY and CDR2 SVGAGI. This CDR3 has 14 residues. V dropped 2 bases and J dropped 7; count of bases not matched to a gene: 2. CDR3 bases: TGTGCCAGCAGTTACGCTAGCGGGAGTAACATTCAGTACTTC. Its protein is CASSYASGSNIQYF.

The chain employs TRBV2 and TRBJ1-2, with 7 bases that match TRBD1. The ends lost 8 bases at V and 8 bases at J; junction bases unmatched: 8. The CDR3 contains 12 residues. Germline V lookup: CDR1 SNHLY, CDR2 FYNNEI. The CDR3 protein is CASLGTAEGYTF. The CDR3 nucleotides read TGTGCCAGCCTCGGGACAGCGGAAGGCTACACCTTC.

This clone was counted only a few times. V and J are TRBV30 and TRBJ1-2, with D possibly TRBD1 on 5 matching bases. Trimming shortened V by 2 bases and J by 8 bases, and 18 bases separated the two germline ends. The CDR3 has 14 amino acids. Germline lookup yields CDR1 GTSNPN and CDR2 SVGIG (reference sequence). CDR3 region: CAWSPLGATGGYTF. CDR3 DNA sequence: TGTGCCTGGAGTCCCCTAGGGGCCACCGGGGGCTACACCTTC.

The chain employs TRBV19 and TRBJ2-7; 9 positions match TRBD1. The V gene end was trimmed by 0 bases and the J gene end by 5 bases; junction bases not matched to a gene: 8. The CDR3 extends over 16 amino acids. Germline values: CDR1 LNHDA, CDR2 SQIVND (reference sequence). The DNA of the CDR3 is TGTGCCAGTAGTATAGACGGGACAGGGACTGCCAACGAGCAGTACTTC. Translating gives CASSIDGTGTANEQYF.

The J gene is TRBJ1-2, the V gene TRBV19; 10 nucleotides match TRBD1. This CDR3 region has 15 residues. J gave up 2 bases and V 5 bases, and 5 bases lay outside the gene matches. Germline loops: CDR1 LNHDA, CDR2 SQIVND (reference sequence). CDR3 nucleotides: TGTGCCAGTAGTCCGGGGACAGGGGCGAACTATGGCTACACCTTC. This codes for CASSPGTGANYGYTF.

This clone is a singleton in its sample. V gene TRBV9 combines with J gene TRBJ2-7; D possibly corresponds to TRBD2 (7 bases). CDR1 is SGDLS, CDR2 YYNGEE, per germline. Trimming cost V 4 bases and J 4 bases, with 18 bases left between them. This CDR3 is built from 15 residues. The CDR3 protein is CASSPGGGGGYEQYF. CDR3 bases: TGTGCCAGCAGCCCCGGAGGGGGAGGGGGATACGAGCAGTACTTC.

The chain has TRBV6-6 and TRBJ1-1; D remains unclear. Germline lookup yields CDR1 MNHNY and CDR2 SVGAGI (reference sequence). V was shortened by 2 bases and J by 6 bases, with 10 bases between the two germline ends. The CDR3 runs to 13 residues. This chain's CDR3 is CASSYPQFSEAFF. The CDR3, as DNA: TGTGCCAGCAGTTACCCCCAATTTTCTGAAGCTTTCTTT.

The chain has TRBV2 and TRBJ2-5, with D perhaps TRBD1 (6 bases). The V gene lost 6 bases and the J gene lost 0 bases, with 11 bases spanning the gap. The CDR3 runs 14 residues. The V gene's germline CDR1 is SNHLY and CDR2 FYNNEI. CDR3 sequence (DNA): TGTGCCAGCAGGAGCAGGGGCCACCAAGAGACCCAGTACTTC. Its protein product is CASRSRGHQETQYF.

CDR3 coding DNA: TGTGCCAGCTCACCAGCCAGGGGGCCGACCGGGGAGCTGTTTTTT. This gives the protein CASSPARGPTGELFF. V gene TRBV18 combines with J gene TRBJ2-2, with 8 bases fitting TRBD1. The V segment lost 2 bases and the J segment 5 bases; nucleotides outside the gene matches: 4. Germline CDR1 and CDR2: KGHSH and LQKENI. CDR3 length equals 15 residues.

This chain uses TRBV7-3 with TRBJ2-7; 15 positions agree with TRBD2. This CDR3 has 17 residues. V gave up 5 bases and J gave up 7 bases; unmatched junction bases: 12. Germline V gene data show CDR1 as SGHTA and CDR2 as FQGTGA. The CDR3 reads CASSQSGLAGGPREQYF. The CDR3 DNA follows: TGTGCCAGCAGCCAATCCGGACTAGCGGGAGGGCCCCGGGAGCAGTACTTC.

V is TRBV9 and J is TRBJ1-2; 8 nucleotides match TRBD1. V gave up 2 bases and J gave up 7 bases; unmatched junction bases: 1. This CDR3 spans 12 amino acids. Germline V gene data show CDR1 as SGDLS and CDR2 as YYNGEE. The DNA of the CDR3 is TGTGCCAGCAGCGTCCAGGGGGCTGGCTACACCTTC. Translating it yields CASSVQGAGYTF. Based on the CDR3 plus reference TRBV9 and TRBJ1-2, the full variable domain is DSGVTQTPKHLITATGQRVTLRCSPRSGDLSVYWYQQSLDQGLQFLIQYYNGEERAKGNILERFSAQQFPDLHSELNLSSLELGDSALYFCASSVQGAGYTFGSGTRLTVV.

The V and J genes are TRBV9 and TRBJ2-3; D gene ambiguous. Germline V lookup: CDR1 SGDLS, CDR2 YYNGEE. Deletions cut 0 bases from V and 0 bases from J, with 8 bases between. The CDR3 loop spans 15 amino acids. The CDR3 protein is CASSVGVASTDTQYF. CDR3 nucleotide sequence: TGTGCCAGCAGCGTAGGAGTTGCTAGCACAGATACGCAGTATTTT.

V usage is TRBV28 and J usage is TRBJ1-1, with D possibly TRBD1 on 6 matching bases. V lost 5 bases, J lost 7 bases, and 17 bases lay in between. The CDR3 totals 14 residues. Looked up from germline, CDR1 is MDHEN and CDR2 is SYDVKM. The CDR3 spells CASSNDKGVDEAFF. The CDR3 nucleotides read TGTGCCAGCAGTAACGATAAGGGGGTGGATGAAGCTTTCTTT.

V usage is TRBV7-8 and J usage is TRBJ2-7, with D maybe TRBD2 (6 bases). The germline V gene has CDR1 SGHVS and CDR2 FQNEAQ. The CDR3 consists of 16 residues. The V and J ends lost 2 bases and 5 bases respectively, with 19 bases between them. CDR3 sequence: CASSLIGGTRIDEQYF. The CDR3 DNA reads as TGTGCCAGCAGCTTAATTGGCGGGACTCGGATTGACGAGCAGTACTTC.

This clone was detected once. This sequence joins TRBV7-9 and TRBJ2-5; D is unclear. The CDR3 is 13 amino acids. The germline gives CDR1 SEHNR, CDR2 FQNEAQ (reference sequence). V lost 5 bases and J lost 4, with 11 bases in between. The CDR3: CASSPTLRETQYF. The CDR3 DNA is TGTGCCAGCAGCCCGACACTGAGAGAGACCCAGTACTTC.

The V call is TRBV30, the J call TRBJ2-1; 8 nucleotides match TRBD2. This CDR3 contains 17 residues. Losses at the gene ends were 5 bases for V and 3 bases for J; bases not matched to a gene: 15. In germline, CDR1 is GTSNPN, CDR2 SVGIG (reference sequence). The CDR3: CAWRFNPGLGSYNEQFF. The CDR3 DNA sequence: TGTGCCTGGCGTTTCAACCCGGGACTAGGCAGCTACAATGAGCAGTTCTTC.

The chain joins TRBV10-2 to TRBJ2-1, with 10 nucleotides matching TRBD2. The germline V gene has CDR1 WSHSY and CDR2 SAAADI. Unmatched junction bases numbered 7, after V lost 4 bases and J lost 4 bases. CDR3 length equals 16 residues. As DNA, the CDR3 is TGCGCCAGCAGTGGTACCCTAGCGGGAGTATACAATGAGCAGTTCTTC. Protein: CASSGTLAGVYNEQFF.

This clone appeared once. V usage is TRBV5-1 and J usage is TRBJ2-5; 10 nucleotides match TRBD2. This CDR3 is built from 15 residues. J gave up 1 base and V 2 bases, and 2 bases lay outside the gene matches. Germline V gene sequence: CDR1 SGHRS, CDR2 YFSETQ. The CDR3 DNA reads as TGCGCCAGCAGCTTACTAGCGGGATCCCAAGAGACCCAGTACTTC. It translates to CASSLLAGSQETQYF. The full variable domain, in which reference TRBV5-1 and TRBJ2-5 provide the parts outside the CDR3, is KAGVTQTPRYLIKTRGQQVTLSCSPISGHRSVSWYQQTPGQGLQFLFEYFSETQRNKGNFPGRFSGRQFSNSRSEMNVSTLELGDSALYLCASSLLAGSQETQYFGPGTRLLVL.

The chain carries TRBV19 and TRBJ1-2, with 9 positions matching TRBD1. Germline V gene data show CDR1 as LNHDA and CDR2 as SQIVND (reference sequence). The length of the CDR3 is 15 residues. Germline trimming cut 4 bases from V and 4 bases from J; bases unmatched to any gene: 7. The DNA of the CDR3 is TGTGCCAGTAGTACCACAGGGGGCGAGCCCTATGGCTACACCTTC. Translated, it gives CASSTTGGEPYGYTF. Full variable domain (rest looked up from reference TRBV19 and TRBJ1-2): DGGITQSPKYLFRKEGQNVTLSCEQNLNHDAMYWYRQDPGQGLRLIYYSQIVNDFQKGDIAEGYSVSREKKESFPLTVTSAQKNPTAFYLCASSTTGGEPYGYTFGSGTRLTVV.

The chain joins TRBV12-2 to TRBJ1-5; TRBD1 is the table's D call, not checked against the DNA. TRBV12-2 is deemed a pseudogene. The CDR3 spans 14 residues. CDR3 in amino acids: CASRFVGAGQPQHF. The CDR3 DNA sequence: TGTGCAAGTCGCTTCGTAGGGGCAGGACAGCCCCAGCATTTT.

The chain couples TRBV6-5 to TRBJ2-7; the D is unclear. Trimming shortened V by 5 bases and J by 2 bases, and 4 bases separated the two germline ends. In germline, CDR1 is MNHEY, CDR2 SVGAGI. The CDR3 spans 11 residues. The CDR3 sequence: CASSEAYEQYF. CDR3 coding DNA: TGTGCCAGCAGTGAGGCCTACGAGCAGTACTTC.